A selection of T cell receptor beta chains follows, all from one sample in a study of technical replicates of blood from several donors. This table comes from immunoSEQ multiplex PCR, and its TCRdb copy is limited to in-frame clones, with some not included. The sample has some 76,000 clones, over 95% seen once. Material: T cells isolated from PBMCs. These receptors were collected from a human donor in good health. Both conserved end residues are part of each CDR3. The D gene is left open where the match is weak. Clone size is not always given. Where it is, it says once, few, many or a class for expanded clones.

d_call	v_call	j_call	clone_size	cdr3_nt	cdr3_aa
.	TRBV7-6	TRBJ2-7	.	TGTGCCAGCAGCTGGATGGCGGAAAGCTACGAGCAGTACTTC	CASSWMAESYEQYF
TRBD1	TRBV29-1	TRBJ2-5	.	TGCAGCGTCGAGACAGGGGGCGAGGAGACCCAGTACTTC	CSVETGGEETQYF
TRBD1	TRBV11-3	TRBJ1-1	once	TGTGCCAGCAGCTCAGACAGGGGGAGGAACACTGAAGCTTTCTTT	CASSSDRGRNTEAFF
.	TRBV9	TRBJ1-1	.	TGTGCCAGCAGCGTATCCCGGGGGAACACTGAAGCTTTCTTT	CASSVSRGNTEAFF
.	TRBV20-1	TRBJ2-1	.	TGCAGTGCCGGACTTACCCAGTTCTTC	CSAGLTQFF
TRBD1	TRBV11-2	TRBJ2-7	.	TGTGCCAGCCGGACAGGGATCCACGAGCAGTACTTC	CASRTGIHEQYF
.	TRBV7-9	TRBJ2-1	.	TGTGCCAGCAGCTTAGAGGGAGGACACAATGAGCAGTTCTTC	CASSLEGGHNEQFF
.	TRBV6-5	TRBJ2-1	.	TGTGCCAGCAGTTCTCCGACATTTAGCTCCTACAATGAGCAGTTCTTC	CASSSPTFSSYNEQFF
.	TRBV6-1	TRBJ1-2	.	TGTGCCAGTCGGACGGGGGGAGGCTACACCTTC	CASRTGGGYTF
TRBD2	TRBV10-3	TRBJ2-1	once	TGTGCCATCAGTGAGTCTGGAACTAGCGGGATAACCAATGAGCAGTTCTTC	CAISESGTSGITNEQFF